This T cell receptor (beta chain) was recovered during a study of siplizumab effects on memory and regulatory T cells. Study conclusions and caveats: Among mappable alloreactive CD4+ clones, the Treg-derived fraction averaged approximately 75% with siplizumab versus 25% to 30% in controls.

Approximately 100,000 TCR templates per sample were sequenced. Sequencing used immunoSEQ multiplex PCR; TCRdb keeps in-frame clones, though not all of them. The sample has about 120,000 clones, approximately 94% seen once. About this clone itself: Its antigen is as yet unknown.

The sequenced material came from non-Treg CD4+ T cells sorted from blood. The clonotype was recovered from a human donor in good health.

CDR3 in DNA: TGTGCCAGCAGCTTGAAGATAGAGGAGACCCAGTACTTC. Protein sequence: CASSLKIEETQYF. The J gene is TRBJ2-5, the V gene TRBV5-4, with unresolved D. This CDR3 region has 13 residues. Germline-derived CDR1 and CDR2 are SGHNT and YYREEE (reference sequence). Deletions cut 1 base from V and 5 bases from J, with 9 bases between.